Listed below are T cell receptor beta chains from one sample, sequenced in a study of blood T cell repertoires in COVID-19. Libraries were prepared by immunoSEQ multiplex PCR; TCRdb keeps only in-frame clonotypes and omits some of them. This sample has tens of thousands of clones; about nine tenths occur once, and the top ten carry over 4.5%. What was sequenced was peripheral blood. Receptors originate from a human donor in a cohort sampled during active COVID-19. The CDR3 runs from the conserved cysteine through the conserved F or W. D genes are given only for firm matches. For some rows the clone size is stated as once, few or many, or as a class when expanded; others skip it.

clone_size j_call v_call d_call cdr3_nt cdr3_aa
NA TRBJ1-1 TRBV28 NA TGTGCCAGCAATTCAGGGGACACTGAAGCTTTCTTT CASNSGDTEAFF
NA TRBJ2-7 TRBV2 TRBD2 TGTGCCAGCAGGGGACTAGACTACGAGCAGTACTTC CASRGLDYEQYF
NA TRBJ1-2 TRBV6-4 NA TGTGCCAGCAGTCCGGACGGGAATAACTATGGCTACACCTTC CASSPDGNNYGYTF
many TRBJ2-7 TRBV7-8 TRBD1 TGTGCCAGCAGCTTAGGGCAGGGGGCATACGAGCAGTACTTC CASSLGQGAYEQYF
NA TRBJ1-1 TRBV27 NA TGTGCCAGCAGTTCCACGTCAGGCTCCATGAACACTGAAGCTTTCTTT CASSSTSGSMNTEAFF
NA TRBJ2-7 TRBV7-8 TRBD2 TGTGCCAGCAGCTTAAAGCGGGACTCCTACGAGCAGTACTTC CASSLKRDSYEQYF
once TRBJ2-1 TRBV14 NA TGTGCCAGCAGCCAAGTCTTTTCAGGAGAGCAGTTCTTC CASSQVFSGEQFF
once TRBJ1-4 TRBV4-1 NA TGCGCCAGCAGCCAAGAGTGGAGGGGAACTAATGAAAAACTGTTTTTT CASSQEWRGTNEKLFF
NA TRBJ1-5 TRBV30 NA TGTGCCTGGAGTGTCGACAACCGTCAGCCCCAGCATTTT CAWSVDNRQPQHF
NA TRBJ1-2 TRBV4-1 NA TGCGCCAGCAGCCAAGCAGGGGAACCGGGGTTAGACACCTTC CASSQAGEPGLDTF
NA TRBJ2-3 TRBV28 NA TGTGCCAGCAGTTTTCTGGCGGGCGATACGCAGTATTTT CASSFLAGDTQYF
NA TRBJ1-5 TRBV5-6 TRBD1 TGTGCCAGCAGCCAAGGGGGCGCAAGTTCTCAGCCCCAGCATTTT CASSQGGASSQPQHF
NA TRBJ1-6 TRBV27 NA TGTGCCAGCAGTTTATCTCCAAGCCTTAATTCACCCCTCCACTTT CASSLSPSLNSPLHF
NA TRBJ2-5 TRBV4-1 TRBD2 TGCGCCAGCAGCACCCCTGGACTAGCGGGGGGCCCTAATCGGGAGACCCAGTACTTC CASSTPGLAGGPNRETQYF
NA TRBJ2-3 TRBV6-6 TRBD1 TGTGCCAGCAGCCTCCCGGGACAGGGCACAGATACGCAGTATTTT CASSLPGQGTDTQYF
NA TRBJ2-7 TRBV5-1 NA TGCGCCAGCAGCTCTGGACAGCCCCACGAGCAGTACTTC CASSSGQPHEQYF
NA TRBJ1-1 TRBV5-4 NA TGTGCCAGCAGCTCCAAAATCGGAGGGAACACTGAAGCTTTCTTT CASSSKIGGNTEAFF
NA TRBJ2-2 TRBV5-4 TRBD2 TGTGCCAGCAGCTTTTCGCGGGAGAGCGGGGAGCTGTTTTTT CASSFSRESGELFF
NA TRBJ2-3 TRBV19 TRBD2 TGTGCCACGAAGGACCGTAGTCGAACTAGCGGGGGTACAGATACGCAGTATTTT CATKDRSRTSGGTDTQYF
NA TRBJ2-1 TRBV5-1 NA TGCGCCAGCAGCTTCCTAGAGGGGGGGGAAATGTACAATGAGCAGTTCTTC CASSFLEGGEMYNEQFF
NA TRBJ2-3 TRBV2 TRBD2 TGTGCCAGTTTTATTAGCGGGGAGGCCACAGATACGCAGTATTTT CASFISGEATDTQYF
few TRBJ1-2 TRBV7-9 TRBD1 TGTGCCAGCAGCTTAGGACAGGGTTCGGGCTACACCTTC CASSLGQGSGYTF
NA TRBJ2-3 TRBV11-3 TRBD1 TGTGCCAGCAGCTTAGGGACAGGGACCGATACGCAGTATTTT CASSLGTGTDTQYF
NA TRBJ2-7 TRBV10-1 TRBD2 TGCGCCAGCAGTCCGACTAGCGGTACCTACGAGCAGTACTTC CASSPTSGTYEQYF
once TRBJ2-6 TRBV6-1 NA TGTGCCAGCAGTGTTAGGACAGTGAGCTCTGGGGCCAACGTCCTGACTTTC CASSVRTVSSGANVLTF
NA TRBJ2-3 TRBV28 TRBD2 TGTGCCAGCAGTTTGGTGCGGGGGGGCACAGATACGCAGTATTTT CASSLVRGGTDTQYF
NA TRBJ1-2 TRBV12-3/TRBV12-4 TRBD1 TGTGCCAGCAGTTTAGGGACAGGCACTGGCTACACCTTC CASSLGTGTGYTF
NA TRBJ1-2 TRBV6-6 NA TGTGCCAGCAGTCCCACACAGGGTCGCTATGGCTACACCTTC CASSPTQGRYGYTF
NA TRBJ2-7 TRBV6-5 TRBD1 TGTGCCAGCAGAAAACCGGGACAGGGGGCTCCCGAGCAGTACTTC CASRKPGQGAPEQYF
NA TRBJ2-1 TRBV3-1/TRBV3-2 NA TGTGCCAGCAGCCAGGGCTCGGTGCCCTACAATGAGCAGTTCTTC CASSQGSVPYNEQFF
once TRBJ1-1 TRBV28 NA TGTACCAGCAGCTGGGGAGGCGCTGAAGCTTTCTTT CTSSWGGAEAFF
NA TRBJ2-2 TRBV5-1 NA TGCGCCAGCAGCTTTGTCGACAGTTACACCGGGGAGCTGTTTTTT CASSFVDSYTGELFF
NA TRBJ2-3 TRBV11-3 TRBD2 TGTGCCAGCAGCTTAGGACTAGCGACAGATACGCAGTATTTT CASSLGLATDTQYF
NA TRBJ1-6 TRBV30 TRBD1 TGTGCCTGGAGTGTGGGGCGAACGACAGGGAAAATGGTTTGGTCACCCCTCCACTTT CAWSVGRTTGKMVWSPLHF
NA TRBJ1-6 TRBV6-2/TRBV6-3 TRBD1 TGTGCCAGCAGTTACTGGCGGGACAGCTCACCCCTCCACTTT CASSYWRDSSPLHF
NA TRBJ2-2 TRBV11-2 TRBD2 TGTGCCAGCAGCTTAGATCCAGCGGGGGCGAACACCGGGGAGCTGTTTTTT CASSLDPAGANTGELFF
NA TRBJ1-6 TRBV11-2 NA TGTGCCAGCAGCTTACAGGATTCACCCCTCCACTTT CASSLQDSPLHF
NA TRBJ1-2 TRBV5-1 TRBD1 TGCGCCAGCAGCTTGGGACAGGGTGGAGGCTACACCTTC CASSLGQGGGYTF
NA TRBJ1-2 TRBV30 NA TGTGCCTCGTCGGAGGGCTTGGCGGGTGGCTACACCTTC CASSEGLAGGYTF
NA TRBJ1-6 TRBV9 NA TGTGCCAGCAGCGGGGGGGGGAGATCACCCCTCCACTTT CASSGGGRSPLHF
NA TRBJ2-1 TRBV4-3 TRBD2 TGCGCCAGCAGCCTCCGACTAGCGGGGGGCTATGAGCAGTTCTTC CASSLRLAGGYEQFF
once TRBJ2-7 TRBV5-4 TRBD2 TGTGCCAGCAGCCGAGAACTAGCGGACACCTACGAGCAGTACTTC CASSRELADTYEQYF
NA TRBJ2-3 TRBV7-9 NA TGTGCCAGCAGCGGGCTGCGTAACGCAGATACGCAGTATTTT CASSGLRNADTQYF
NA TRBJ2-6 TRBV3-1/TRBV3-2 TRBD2 TGTGCCAGCAGCCTACTAGCGGGACCCCTTGGGGCCAACGTCCTGACTTTC CASSLLAGPLGANVLTF
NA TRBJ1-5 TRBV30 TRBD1 TGTGCCTGGACGCAATCCGGGACAGGGGGCTGGCGCAATCAGCCCCAGCATTTT CAWTQSGTGGWRNQPQHF
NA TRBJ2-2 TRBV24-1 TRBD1 TGTGCCACCAGTGATCCGGGACAGGAACACACCGGGGAGCTGTTTTTT CATSDPGQEHTGELFF
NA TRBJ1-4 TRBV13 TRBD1 TGTGCCAGCAGCCCTGGGACAGGGATCGGAACTAATGAAAAACTGTTTTTT CASSPGTGIGTNEKLFF
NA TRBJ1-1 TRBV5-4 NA TGTGCCAGCAGCTTGGGACACCGGGAAGCTTTCTTT CASSLGHREAFF
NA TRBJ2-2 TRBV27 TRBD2 TGTGCCAGCAGTTTACTAGCGGGACTTAACACCGGGGAGCTGTTTTTT CASSLLAGLNTGELFF
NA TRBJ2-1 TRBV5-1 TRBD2 TGCGCCAGCAGCTTGGGAGCGGGAGCGTACAATGAGCAGTTCTTC CASSLGAGAYNEQFF